This T cell receptor beta chain derives from a study of OX40 agonist ivuxolimab in advanced cancers. Broader study findings: The work left the antigen specificity of expanded peripheral T cells undetermined. Clones of CD4+ and CD8+ blood T cells grew by week 6 at doses of 0.1 to 3.0 mg/kg.

A remark on this clone: Its specificity is unknown.

Using immunoSEQ multiplex PCR, the repertoire was profiled, and TCRdb retains in-frame clones only, with some absent. There are tens of thousands of clones in the sample; over 85% occur only once, and approximately 20% lies in the top ten. Sample: CD4+ or CD8+ T cells sorted from blood, taken in a trial of the OX40 agonist ivuxolimab. The source is an adult with an advanced solid tumor such as melanoma, head and neck, liver or kidney cancer.

The DNA of the CDR3 is TGTGCCAGCAGTTGGGGGGGCAATCAGCCCCAGCATTTT. It is translated as CASSWGGNQPQHF. V is TRBV27 and J is TRBJ1-5, with D possibly TRBD1 on 5 matching bases. Trimming took 4 bases from V and 2 from J, leaving 6 bases between them. The CDR3 spans 13 residues. The germline CDR1 and CDR2 sequences are MNHEY and SMNVEV (reference sequence).